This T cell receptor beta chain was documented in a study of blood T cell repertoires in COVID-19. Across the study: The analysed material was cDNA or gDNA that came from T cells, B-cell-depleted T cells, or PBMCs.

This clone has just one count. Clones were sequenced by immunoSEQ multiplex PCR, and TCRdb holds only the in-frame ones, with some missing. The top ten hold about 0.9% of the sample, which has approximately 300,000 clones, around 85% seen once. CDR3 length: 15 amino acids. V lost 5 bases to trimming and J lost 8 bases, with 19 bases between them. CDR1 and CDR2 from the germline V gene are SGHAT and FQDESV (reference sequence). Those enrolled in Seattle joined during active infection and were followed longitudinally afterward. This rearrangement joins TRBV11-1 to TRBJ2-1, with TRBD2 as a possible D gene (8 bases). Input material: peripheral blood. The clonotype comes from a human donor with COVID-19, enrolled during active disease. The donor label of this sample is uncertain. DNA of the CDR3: TGTGCCAGCAGCCCACCGGGACTAGGGGGCCATGAGCAGTTCTTC. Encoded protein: CASSPPGLGGHEQFF.